The subject of this entry is one TCR beta chain. What it recognizes is unknown. One base away lies a much larger clone, so this may be a sequencing read error. Per the germline V gene, CDR1 is MGHRA and CDR2 is YSYEKL. This CDR3 contains 14 residues. The data stem from a study of post-analysis software for immune sequencing data. cDNA libraries for TCR beta contained unique molecular identifiers. TCRdb re-called the PCR reads with MiXCR, one entry per CDR3 protein. The table lists a few hundred thousand distinct CDR3 sequences, approximately 34% of them singletons, with 4% to 6% in the top ten. Study-level points and caveats: Diversity measured as normalized Chao1 was significantly lower in multiple sclerosis patients than in controls. With TRBV5-6, TRBV5-1 and TRBV20-1 included, about 5 TRBV segments were more frequent in patients than in controls. Samples prepared in the same batch strongly co-clustered by F measure.

The V call is TRBV4-1, the J call TRBJ1-1, with no clear D. The sample taken for sequencing was blood. The receptor comes from a girl aged 10-17 years with multiple sclerosis. In nucleotides, the CDR3 is TGCGCCTGCAGCCAAGGCGAGGTTTGGACTGAAGCTTTCTTT. This sequence encodes CACSQGEVWTEAFF.